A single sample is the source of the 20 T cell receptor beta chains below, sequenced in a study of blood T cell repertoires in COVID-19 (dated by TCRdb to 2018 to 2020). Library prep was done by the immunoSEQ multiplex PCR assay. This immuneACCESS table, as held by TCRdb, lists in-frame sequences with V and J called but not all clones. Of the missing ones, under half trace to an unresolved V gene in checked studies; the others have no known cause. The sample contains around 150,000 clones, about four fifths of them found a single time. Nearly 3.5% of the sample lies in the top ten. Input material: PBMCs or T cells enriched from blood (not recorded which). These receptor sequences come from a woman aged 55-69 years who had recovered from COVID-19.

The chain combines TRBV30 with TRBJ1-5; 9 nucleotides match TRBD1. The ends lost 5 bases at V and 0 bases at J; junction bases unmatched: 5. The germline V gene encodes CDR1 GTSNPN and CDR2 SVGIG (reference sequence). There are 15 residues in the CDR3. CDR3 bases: TGTGCCTGGGCCGGGACAGGGACTAGCAATCAGCCCCAGCATTTT. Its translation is CAWAGTGTSNQPQHF.

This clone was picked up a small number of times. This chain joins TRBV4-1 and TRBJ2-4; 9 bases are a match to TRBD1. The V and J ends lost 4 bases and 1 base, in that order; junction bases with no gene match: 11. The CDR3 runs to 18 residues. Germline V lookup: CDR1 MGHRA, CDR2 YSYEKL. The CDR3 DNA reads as TGCGCCAGCAGCCCCAATCCTCCGGGACAGGGTGCCAAAAACATTCAGTACTTC. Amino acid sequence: CASSPNPPGQGAKNIQYF.

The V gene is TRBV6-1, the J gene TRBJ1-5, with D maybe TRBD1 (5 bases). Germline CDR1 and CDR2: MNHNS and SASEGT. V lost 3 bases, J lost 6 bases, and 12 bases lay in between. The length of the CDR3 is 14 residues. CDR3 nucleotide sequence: TGTGCCAGCAGTGACGAAATGGGGGGTCAGCCCCAGCATTTT. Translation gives CASSDEMGGQPQHF.

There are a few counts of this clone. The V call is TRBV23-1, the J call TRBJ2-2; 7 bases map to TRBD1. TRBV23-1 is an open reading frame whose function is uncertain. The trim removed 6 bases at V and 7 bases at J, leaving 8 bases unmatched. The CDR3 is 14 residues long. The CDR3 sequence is CASRPTGVGGELFF. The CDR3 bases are TGCGCCAGCAGACCTACAGGGGTCGGCGGGGAGCTGTTTTTT.

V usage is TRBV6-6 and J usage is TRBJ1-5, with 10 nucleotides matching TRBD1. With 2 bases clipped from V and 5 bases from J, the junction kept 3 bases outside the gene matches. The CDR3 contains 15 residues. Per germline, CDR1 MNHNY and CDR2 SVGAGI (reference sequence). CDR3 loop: CASSYADRGYQPQHF. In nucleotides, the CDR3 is TGTGCCAGCAGTTACGCGGACAGGGGGTATCAGCCCCAGCATTTT.

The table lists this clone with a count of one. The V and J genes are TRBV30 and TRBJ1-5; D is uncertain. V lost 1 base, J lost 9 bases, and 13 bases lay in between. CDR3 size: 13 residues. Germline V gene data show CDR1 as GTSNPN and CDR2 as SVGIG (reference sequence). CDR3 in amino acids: CAWSALPRGPQHF. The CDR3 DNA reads TGTGCCTGGAGTGCCCTCCCCCGGGGGCCCCAGCATTTT.

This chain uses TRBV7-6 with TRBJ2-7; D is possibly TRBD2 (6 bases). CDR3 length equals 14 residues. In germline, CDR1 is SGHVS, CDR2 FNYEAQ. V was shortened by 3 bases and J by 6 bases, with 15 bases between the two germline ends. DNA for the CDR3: TGTGCCAGCAGCTTGTCGACTAGATTCGGCGAGCAGTACTTC. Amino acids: CASSLSTRFGEQYF. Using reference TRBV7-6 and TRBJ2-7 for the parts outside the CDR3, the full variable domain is GAGVSQSPRYKVTKRGQDVALRCDPISGHVSLYWYRQALGQGPEFLTYFNYEAQQDKSGLPNDRFSAERPEGSISTLTIQRTEQRDSAMYRCASSLSTRFGEQYFGPGTRLTVT.

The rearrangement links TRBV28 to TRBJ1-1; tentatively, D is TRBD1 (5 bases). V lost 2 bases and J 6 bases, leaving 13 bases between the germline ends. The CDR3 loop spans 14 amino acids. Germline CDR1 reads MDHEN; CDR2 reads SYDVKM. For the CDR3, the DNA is TGTGCCAGCAGTTTAACCCCCAGGGTCGCTGAAGCTTTCTTT. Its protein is CASSLTPRVAEAFF.

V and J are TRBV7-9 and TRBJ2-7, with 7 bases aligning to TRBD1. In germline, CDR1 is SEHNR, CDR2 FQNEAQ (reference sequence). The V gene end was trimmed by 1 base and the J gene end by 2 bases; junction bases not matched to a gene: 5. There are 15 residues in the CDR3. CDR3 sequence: CASSLVSQGAYEQYF. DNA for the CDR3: TGTGCCAGCAGCTTAGTGAGTCAGGGGGCCTACGAGCAGTACTTC.

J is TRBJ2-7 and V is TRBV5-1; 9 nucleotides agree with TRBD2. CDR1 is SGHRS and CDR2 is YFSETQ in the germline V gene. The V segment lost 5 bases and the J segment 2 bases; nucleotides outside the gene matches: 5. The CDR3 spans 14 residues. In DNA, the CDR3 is TGCGCCAGCAGTATAGCGGGGGTAACCTACGAGCAGTACTTC. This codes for CASSIAGVTYEQYF. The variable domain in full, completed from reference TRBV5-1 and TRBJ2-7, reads KAGVTQTPRYLIKTRGQQVTLSCSPISGHRSVSWYQQTPGQGLQFLFEYFSETQRNKGNFPGRFSGRQFSNSRSEMNVSTLELGDSALYLCASSIAGVTYEQYFGPGTRLTVT.

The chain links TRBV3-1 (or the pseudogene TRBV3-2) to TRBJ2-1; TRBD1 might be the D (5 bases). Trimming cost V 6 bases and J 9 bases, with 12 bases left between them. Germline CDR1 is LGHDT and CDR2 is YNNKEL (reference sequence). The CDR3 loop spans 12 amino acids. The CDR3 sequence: CASRTTRGEQFF. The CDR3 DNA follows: TGTGCCAGCAGGACGACAAGGGGTGAGCAGTTCTTC.

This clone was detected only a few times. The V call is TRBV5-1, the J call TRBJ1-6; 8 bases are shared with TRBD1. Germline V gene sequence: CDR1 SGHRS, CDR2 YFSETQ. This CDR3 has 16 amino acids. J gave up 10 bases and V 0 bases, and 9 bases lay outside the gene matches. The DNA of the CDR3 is TGCGCCAGCAGCTTGGCACCGGACAGGGACTACTCACCCCTCCACTTT. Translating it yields CASSLAPDRDYSPLHF.

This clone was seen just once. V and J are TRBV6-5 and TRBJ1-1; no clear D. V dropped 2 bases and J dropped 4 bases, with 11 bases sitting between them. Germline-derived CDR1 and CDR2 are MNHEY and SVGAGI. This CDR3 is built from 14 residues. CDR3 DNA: TGTGCCAGCAGTTACCTGGGGAGGAGCACTGAAGCTTTCTTT. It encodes CASSYLGRSTEAFF.

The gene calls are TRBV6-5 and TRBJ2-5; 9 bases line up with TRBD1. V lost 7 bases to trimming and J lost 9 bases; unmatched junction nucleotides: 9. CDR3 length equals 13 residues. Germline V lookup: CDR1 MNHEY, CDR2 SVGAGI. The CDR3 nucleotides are TGTGCCAGCACCTGGACAGGGGAGGGGGCCCAGTACTTC. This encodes CASTWTGEGAQYF.

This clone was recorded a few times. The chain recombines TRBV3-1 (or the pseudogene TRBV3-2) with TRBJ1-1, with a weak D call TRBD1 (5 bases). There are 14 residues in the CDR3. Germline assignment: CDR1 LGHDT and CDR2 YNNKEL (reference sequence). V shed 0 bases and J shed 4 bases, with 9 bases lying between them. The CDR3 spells CASSQDHGGTEAFF. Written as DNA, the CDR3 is TGTGCCAGCAGCCAAGATCACGGGGGCACTGAAGCTTTCTTT.

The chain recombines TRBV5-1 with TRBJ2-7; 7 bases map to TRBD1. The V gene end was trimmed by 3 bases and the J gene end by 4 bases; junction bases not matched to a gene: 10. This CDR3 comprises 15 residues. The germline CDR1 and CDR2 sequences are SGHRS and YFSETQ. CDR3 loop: CASSSTGMPSYEQYF. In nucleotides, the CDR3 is TGCGCCAGCAGCTCGACAGGGATGCCCTCTTACGAGCAGTACTTC.

The DNA for the CDR3 is TGTGCCAGCAGTTTGTTCTCCCCCTACGAGCAGTACTTC. Residues: CASSLFSPYEQYF. This rearrangement joins TRBV12-3 or TRBV12-4 to TRBJ2-7; no clear D. The germline V and J ends were trimmed by 3 bases and 2 bases, with 8 bases remaining between them. This CDR3 is built from 13 residues.

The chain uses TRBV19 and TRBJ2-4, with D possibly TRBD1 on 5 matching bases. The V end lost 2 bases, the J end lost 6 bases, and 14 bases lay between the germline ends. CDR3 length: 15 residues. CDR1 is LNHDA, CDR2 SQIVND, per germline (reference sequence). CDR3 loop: CASSISSGSGNIQYF. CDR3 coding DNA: TGTGCCAGTAGTATAAGTTCAGGGTCAGGAAACATTCAGTACTTC. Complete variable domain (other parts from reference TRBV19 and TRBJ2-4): DGGITQSPKYLFRKEGQNVTLSCEQNLNHDAMYWYRQDPGQGLRLIYYSQIVNDFQKGDIAEGYSVSREKKESFPLTVTSAQKNPTAFYLCASSISSGSGNIQYFGAGTRLSVL.

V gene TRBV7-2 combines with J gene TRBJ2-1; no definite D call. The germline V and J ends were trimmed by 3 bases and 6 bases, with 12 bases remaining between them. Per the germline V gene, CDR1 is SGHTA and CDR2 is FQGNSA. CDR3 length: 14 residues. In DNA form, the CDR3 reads TGTGCCAGCAGCTTGAGCACCCCTAGCAATGAGCAGTTCTTC. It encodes CASSLSTPSNEQFF.

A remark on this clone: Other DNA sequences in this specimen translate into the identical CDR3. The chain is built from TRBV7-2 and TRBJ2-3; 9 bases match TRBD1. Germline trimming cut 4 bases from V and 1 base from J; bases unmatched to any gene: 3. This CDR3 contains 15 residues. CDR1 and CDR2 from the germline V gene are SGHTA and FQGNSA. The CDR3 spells CASSYRTGGTDTQYF. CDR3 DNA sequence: TGTGCCAGCAGCTACAGGACAGGGGGCACAGATACGCAGTATTTT. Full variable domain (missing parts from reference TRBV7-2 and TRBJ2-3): GAGVSQSPSNKVTEKGKDVELRCDPISGHTALYWYRQSLGQGLEFLIYFQGNSAPDKSGLPSDRFSAERTGGSVSTLTIQRTQQEDSAVYLCASSYRTGGTDTQYFGPGTRLTVL.